Presented here are 14 T cell receptor beta chains from one specimen sequenced in a study of shared clonotypes between healthy human individuals. In the naive CD8 group, cells lacked CD45RO and were positively selected for CCR7, so terminally differentiated effector memory CD45RA+ cells were left out. The data were produced by immunoSEQ multiplex PCR, yet TCRdb's version contains in-frame clones alone and is incomplete. The sample carries more than 2 million clones, around 96% recorded once. Material for sequencing was naive CD8+ T cells sorted from blood. These receptors were obtained from a man aged 18 to 30 in good health.

The chain joins TRBV7-2 to TRBJ2-7, with D maybe TRBD1 (5 bases). The CDR3 has 13 amino acids. The V gene's germline CDR1 is SGHTA and CDR2 FQGNSA. V lost 3 bases to trimming and J lost 3 bases, with 9 bases between them. For the CDR3, the DNA is TGTGCCAGCAGCTTCCGACAGAGCTACGAGCAGTACTTC. Amino acids: CASSFRQSYEQYF.

The genes are TRBV5-7 and TRBJ2-7; maybe TRBD2 (5 bases). TRBV5-7 is reported as an ORF; its role is uncertain. The germline V and J ends were trimmed by 2 bases and 0 bases, with 21 bases remaining between them. The CDR3 runs 18 residues. The CDR3 reads CASSFPLPTSGPSYEQYF. The CDR3 DNA reads TGTGCCAGCAGCTTCCCCCTCCCGACCAGCGGACCCTCCTACGAGCAGTACTTC.

The rearrangement joins TRBV7-9 to TRBJ1-5; D perhaps matches TRBD1 (5 bases). Germline values: CDR1 SEHNR, CDR2 FQNEAQ (reference sequence). The CDR3 runs to 14 residues. V lost 2 bases, J lost 4 bases, and 9 bases lay in between. The CDR3 spells CASSLWGDNQPQHF. The CDR3 DNA sequence: TGTGCCAGCAGCTTATGGGGGGATAATCAGCCCCAGCATTTT.

The J gene is TRBJ2-7, the V gene TRBV30; 11 bases align to TRBD2. This CDR3 region has 13 residues. Germline lookup yields CDR1 GTSNPN and CDR2 SVGIG (reference sequence). Trimming at V came to 2 bases and at J to 3 bases, leaving 0 bases not matched to a gene. The CDR3 loop is CAWSTSGSYEQYF. The CDR3 coding sequence is TGTGCCTGGAGTACTAGCGGGAGCTACGAGCAGTACTTC. Together with reference TRBV30 and TRBJ2-7, the CDR3 gives the full variable domain: SQTIHQWPATLVQPVGSPLSLECTVEGTSNPNLYWYRQAAGRGLQLLFYSVGIGQISSEVPQNLSASRPQDRQFILSSKKLLLSDSGFYLCAWSTSGSYEQYFGPGTRLTVT.

The rearrangement joins TRBV6-6 to TRBJ1-2; possible D gene TRBD1, 6 bases. CDR3 length equals 15 residues. Germline loops: CDR1 MNHNY, CDR2 SVGAGI (reference sequence). Trimming pared 2 bases from V and 4 bases from J, leaving 14 bases between. The CDR3 sequence: CASSYDPGAAYGYTF. The CDR3 nucleotides read TGTGCCAGCAGTTACGACCCGGGGGCGGCCTATGGCTACACCTTC.

About this clone: Germline and junction disagree at one end, which may indicate a read error. V and J are TRBV7-9 and TRBJ2-1, with D maybe TRBD1 (5 bases). Germline V lookup: CDR1 SEHNR, CDR2 FQNEAQ (reference sequence). This CDR3 spans 17 amino acids. CDR3 region: CASSSNVVGREYNEQFF. CDR3 bases: TGTGCCAGCAGCTCAAATGTCGTGGGCAGGGAATACAATGAACAGTTCTTC.

The rearrangement links TRBV9 to TRBJ2-3, with D unresolved. Germline CDR1 reads SGDLS; CDR2 reads YYNGEE. V was clipped by 3 bases and J by 0 bases, with 8 bases between them. The CDR3 totals 14 residues. This CDR3 is CASSAPTSTDTQYF. CDR3 nucleotide sequence: TGTGCCAGCAGCGCCCCGACTAGCACAGATACGCAGTATTTT.

The gene calls are TRBV6-1 and TRBJ1-5; 7 positions agree with TRBD1. Germline trimming cut 1 base from V and 3 bases from J; bases unmatched to any gene: 9. The germline V gene has CDR1 MNHNS and CDR2 SASEGT. This CDR3 region has 17 residues. In nucleotides, the CDR3 is TGTGCCAGCAGTGAAGGGGTCGGGACAGTGCTCAATCAGCCCCAGCATTTT. Translating gives CASSEGVGTVLNQPQHF.

This chain connects TRBV19 to TRBJ2-7; perhaps TRBD1 as D (6 bases). Germline lookup yields CDR1 LNHDA and CDR2 SQIVND (reference sequence). V gave up 3 bases and J gave up 0 bases, with 18 bases separating them. The CDR3 loop spans 17 amino acids. For the CDR3, the DNA is TGTGCCAGTAGTATCGGAACAGGGCCTCGTGGCTCCTACGAGCAGTACTTC. Protein product: CASSIGTGPRGSYEQYF.

The chain uses TRBV5-4 and TRBJ1-1; TRBD1 might be the D (5 bases). CDR3 length equals 13 residues. The V end was cut by 1 base, the J end by 6 bases, with 10 bases between. CDR1 is SGHNT, CDR2 YYREEE, per germline (reference sequence). This CDR3 reads CASSLFGTAEAFF. The CDR3 bases are TGTGCCAGCAGCTTGTTTGGGACGGCTGAAGCTTTCTTT. The full variable domain, its missing parts supplied by reference TRBV5-4 and TRBJ1-1, is ETGVTQSPTHLIKTRGQQVTLRCSSQSGHNTVSWYQQALGQGPQFIFQYYREEENGRGNFPPRFSGLQFPNYSSELNVNALELDDSALYLCASSLFGTAEAFFGQGTRLTVV.

As concerns this clone: Other DNA variants within this sample encode the same CDR3. This rearrangement joins TRBV4-1 to TRBJ2-2; D remains unclear. The V gene's germline CDR1 is MGHRA and CDR2 YSYEKL. Deletions cut 3 bases from V and 4 bases from J, with 3 bases between. The CDR3 is 12 amino acids. CDR3 residues: CASSQRTGELFF. In DNA form, the CDR3 reads TGCGCCAGCAGCCAGCGCACCGGGGAGCTGTTTTTT.

V is TRBV7-3 and J is TRBJ2-3, with D perhaps TRBD2 (6 bases). The CDR3 runs 15 residues. V was cut by 5 bases and J by 2 bases, with 14 bases left in between. The germline gives CDR1 SGHTA, CDR2 FQGTGA. The chain's CDR3 is CASSRGLSNTDTQYF. The CDR3 DNA reads as TGTGCCAGCAGCCGGGGACTTTCTAACACAGATACGCAGTATTTT.

Concerning this clone: The sample has other DNA sequences that encode this CDR3 too. The chain joins TRBV2 to TRBJ2-3; 10 nucleotides line up with TRBD2. With V trimmed by 2 bases and J by 1 base, 3 bases remained unmatched. Germline V CDR1 and CDR2: SNHLY, FYNNEI. The CDR3 covers 16 residues. CDR3 DNA sequence: TGTGCCAGCAGTGAAAGGCTAGCGGGGGGCACAGATACGCAGTATTTT. Amino acid sequence: CASSERLAGGTDTQYF.

V is TRBV5-1 and J is TRBJ1-6, with no clear D. CDR1 is SGHRS and CDR2 is YFSETQ in the germline V gene. Trimming stripped 0 bases from V and 10 bases from J, with 8 bases between. The CDR3 is made up of 13 amino acids. The CDR3 DNA follows: TGCGCCAGCAGCTTGGAGTTCGAATCACCCCTCCACTTT. The encoded protein is CASSLEFESPLHF.